This TCR beta chain is drawn from a study of blood T cell repertoires in COVID-19. Overall study context: Researchers got acute and convalescent COVID-19 samples from the United States, Italy and Spain. In each case, the material was cDNA or gDNA derived from T cells, B-cell-depleted T cells, or PBMCs.

This CDR3 spans 13 amino acids. Losses at the gene ends were 4 bases for V and 6 bases for J; bases not matched to a gene: 5. Per germline, CDR1 SGHTA and CDR2 FQGTGA. Seattle cases were enrolled at active infection and followed longitudinally. Authors' analysis steps: By means of reference gene primer amplification, nucleated cell counts were estimated. Only in-frame clones appear in the TCRdb table, and some are missing; sequencing was by immunoSEQ multiplex PCR. Clone size and the V and J calls come from that table; the DNA yielded D and trimming. Of some 170,000 clones detected, over 85% appear once; the ten largest clones hold less than 2%.

The rearrangement joins TRBV7-3 to TRBJ1-2; 7 nucleotides align to TRBD1. The specimen sequenced was peripheral blood. This receptor was identified in a woman aged 60-75 years with COVID-19, enrolled during active disease. The CDR3 loop is CASSSTGTDGYTF. For the CDR3, the DNA is TGTGCCAGCAGCTCGACCGGGACAGATGGCTACACCTTC.